Listed here are 31 T cell receptor beta chains from one sample, sequenced in a study of blood T cell repertoires in COVID-19 (dated by TCRdb to about 2020). The method behind the library was the immunoSEQ multiplex PCR assay. TCRdb re-hosts the immuneACCESS table, in-frame sequences only. Its copies lack some clones; in the studies checked, an unresolved V gene accounts for under half of them, and the cause for the rest is not known. This sample is represented by about 83,000 clones; 88% of them were singletons. The ten largest make up approximately 45% of the sample. Sequenced input: peripheral blood. These receptors were obtained from a human donor in a cohort sampled during active COVID-19.

The rearrangement links TRBV4-2 to TRBJ1-4; 8 bases are shared with TRBD1. Looked up from germline, CDR1 is LGHNA and CDR2 is YNFKEQ. The V and J ends lost 4 bases and 4 bases, in that order; junction bases with no gene match: 2. CDR3 length: 14 amino acids. CDR3 amino acids: CASSPGQDNEKLFF. CDR3 DNA sequence: TGTGCCAGCAGCCCGGGACAGGATAATGAAAAACTGTTTTTT.

The rearrangement joins TRBV7-2 to TRBJ2-7; no clear D. The V end was cut by 5 bases, the J end by 6 bases, with 14 bases between. The CDR3 spans 13 residues. Germline V CDR1 and CDR2: SGHTA, FQGNSA. The CDR3 coding sequence is TGTGCCAGCAGCACGAGAACTGACTCCGAGCAGTACTTC. Encoded protein: CASSTRTDSEQYF.

V gene TRBV6-2 or TRBV6-3 combines with J gene TRBJ2-7; 7 bases agree with TRBD2. The germline V gene has CDR1 MNHEY and CDR2 SVGEGT. CDR3 length: 14 residues. The V segment lost 5 bases and the J segment 3 bases; nucleotides outside the gene matches: 7. In nucleotides, the CDR3 is TGTGCCAGCAGTAAACCCCGGACTAGCTACGAGCAGTACTTC. As protein: CASSKPRTSYEQYF.

This rearrangement joins TRBV10-3 to TRBJ2-1, with 9 positions matching TRBD2. The germline gives CDR1 ENHRY, CDR2 SYGVKD. J lost 5 bases, V lost 9 bases, and 8 bases had no gene match. The CDR3 covers 14 residues. The CDR3: CAMDRGGANNEQFF. As DNA, the CDR3 is TGTGCCATGGACCGCGGGGGGGCGAACAATGAGCAGTTCTTC.

The CDR3 here is CASRQQGAPNEKLFF. The DNA of the CDR3 is TGTGCCAGCAGGCAACAGGGGGCCCCCAATGAAAAACTGTTTTTT. This chain links TRBV2 with TRBJ1-4, with 9 positions matching TRBD1. The germline gives CDR1 SNHLY, CDR2 FYNNEI. Trimming at V came to 6 bases and at J to 5 bases, leaving 7 bases not matched to a gene. The CDR3 sequence is 15 residues long.

The chain joins TRBV2 to TRBJ2-4; the match to TRBD2 covers 8 bases. This CDR3 spans 18 amino acids. Looked up from germline, CDR1 is SNHLY and CDR2 is FYNNEI. Trimming cost V 1 base and J 0 bases; bases outside gene matches: 8. The CDR3 nucleotides are TGTGCCAGCAGTGAAGAGGCGGGGGGTTACCTAGCCAAAAACATTCAGTACTTC. As protein: CASSEEAGGYLAKNIQYF.

The rearrangement uses TRBV11-2 and TRBJ1-2; TRBD1 aligns across 9 bases. Germline assignment: CDR1 SGHAT and CDR2 FQNNGV. Unmatched junction bases numbered 12, after V lost 2 bases and J lost 5 bases. The CDR3 contains 17 residues. CDR3: CASSLRFGTGFSYGYTF. The CDR3 DNA reads as TGTGCCAGCAGCTTACGATTTGGGACAGGGTTCTCGTATGGCTACACCTTC.

The chain links TRBV7-6 to TRBJ2-2; TRBD2 aligns across 7 bases. This CDR3 is 16 amino acids long. With 4 bases clipped from V and 3 bases from J, the junction kept 8 bases outside the gene matches. Germline CDR1 reads SGHVS; CDR2 reads FNYEAQ. DNA of the CDR3: TGTGCCAGCAGCTCGCGCGGGAGACGGGACACCGGGGAGCTGTTTTTT. It translates to CASSSRGRRDTGELFF.

The rearrangement links TRBV24-1 to TRBJ2-3; possibly TRBD2 for D (6 bases). This CDR3 contains 14 residues. Germline CDR1 and CDR2: KGHDR and SFDVKD. V was shortened by 6 bases and J by 1 base, with 10 bases between the two germline ends. The CDR3 DNA reads TGTGCCACCAGTCGGGGGTTTGGCACAGATACGCAGTATTTT. Protein product: CATSRGFGTDTQYF.

This clone is a singleton in its sample. This sequence joins TRBV24-1 and TRBJ2-5; 9 nucleotides match TRBD1. V dropped 5 bases and J dropped 1; count of bases not matched to a gene: 7. This CDR3 spans 16 amino acids. Per the germline V gene, CDR1 is KGHDR and CDR2 is SFDVKD. CDR3 DNA: TGTGCCACCAGTGCTCCGGGACAGGGCGTCCAAGAGACCCAGTACTTC. It specifies CATSAPGQGVQETQYF.

The chain employs TRBV6-2 or TRBV6-3 and TRBJ2-5, with 7 positions matching TRBD1. Germline loops: CDR1 MNHEY, CDR2 SVGEGT. V gave up 0 bases and J gave up 5 bases; unmatched junction bases: 9. This CDR3 is 16 amino acids long. DNA for the CDR3: TGTGCCAGCAGTTACTCGATAGTCAGCAGGGGGGAGACCCAGTACTTC. This translates into CASSYSIVSRGETQYF.

The genes are TRBV30 and TRBJ1-5; no reliable D call. The CDR3 spans 15 residues. V lost 2 bases and J lost 0, with 11 bases in between. Per the germline V gene, CDR1 is GTSNPN and CDR2 is SVGIG (reference sequence). The CDR3 sequence is CAWSPGSYSNQPQHF. The CDR3 DNA reads TGTGCCTGGAGTCCCGGGTCTTATAGCAATCAGCCCCAGCATTTT.

This clone was found once. V gene TRBV2 combines with J gene TRBJ2-5; no firm D call. Germline lookup yields CDR1 SNHLY and CDR2 FYNNEI. V lost 2 bases, J lost 1 base, and 8 bases lay in between. The CDR3 covers 14 residues. The DNA for the CDR3 is TGTGCCAGCAGTGAACTGGGCAGCCAAGAGACCCAGTACTTC. It yields the protein CASSELGSQETQYF.

The chain links TRBV5-5 to TRBJ2-7; possibly TRBD2 for D (6 bases). The CDR3 runs 13 residues. V dropped 0 bases and J dropped 7 bases, with 11 bases sitting between them. The V gene's germline CDR1 is SGHKS and CDR2 YYEKEE (reference sequence). The CDR3 nucleotides read TGTGCCAGCAGCTTGGATGACGGGGGAGAGCAGTACTTC. The encoded protein is CASSLDDGGEQYF.

This rearrangement joins TRBV7-9 to TRBJ2-5; D is unclear. The V gene lost 1 base and the J gene lost 5 bases, with 8 bases spanning the gap. The length of the CDR3 is 13 residues. From germline, CDR1 is SEHNR and CDR2 FQNEAQ (reference sequence). CDR3 sequence: CASSLGSGETQYF. CDR3 DNA: TGTGCCAGCAGCTTAGGGAGTGGGGAGACCCAGTACTTC.

The chain links TRBV18 to TRBJ1-5, with D perhaps matching TRBD1 (5 bases). The CDR3 has 16 amino acids. The germline V gene has CDR1 KGHSH and CDR2 LQKENI. V was pared by 8 bases and J by 2 bases, with 19 bases between. This CDR3 reads CASTDEGRGRNQPQHF. In nucleotides, the CDR3 is TGTGCCAGCACGGACGAGGGGAGGGGACGCAATCAGCCCCAGCATTTT. Looking up the rest from reference TRBV18 and TRBJ1-5 gives the full variable domain: NAGVMQNPRHLVRRRGQEARLRCSPMKGHSHVYWYRQLPEEGLKFMVYLQKENIIDESGMPKERFSAEFPKEGPSILRIQQVVRGDSAAYFCASTDEGRGRNQPQHFGDGTRLSIL.

This clone has a handful of counts. The rearrangement joins TRBV2 to TRBJ1-4, with D tentatively TRBD1 (6 bases). V lost 6 bases and J 8 bases, leaving 13 bases between the germline ends. Germline V gene sequence: CDR1 SNHLY, CDR2 FYNNEI. CDR3 length: 13 amino acids. The CDR3 protein is CASRQGPGEKLFF. As DNA, the CDR3 is TGTGCCAGCAGACAGGGCCCGGGAGAAAAACTGTTTTTT.

As DNA, the CDR3 is TGCGCCAGCAGCTTGGGCGCGGATATCAGCACAGATACGCAGTATTTT. This gives the protein CASSLGADISTDTQYF. The V gene is TRBV5-1, the J gene TRBJ2-3; D uncertain. The CDR3 contains 16 residues. Trimming left V 0 bases short and J 0 bases short, with 11 bases between. Per the germline V gene, CDR1 is SGHRS and CDR2 is YFSETQ.

V gene TRBV27 combines with J gene TRBJ2-1, with D possibly TRBD1 on 5 matching bases. The CDR3 loop spans 14 amino acids. Germline CDR1 is MNHEY and CDR2 is SMNVEV (reference sequence). Trimming removed 5 bases at V and 7 bases at J, with 15 bases between. CDR3 bases: TGTGCCAGCAGTCGGGCAGGGTTTTTAAATGAGCAGTTCTTC. As protein: CASSRAGFLNEQFF.

The rearrangement links TRBV18 to TRBJ2-2; possible D gene TRBD1, 5 bases. The CDR3 sequence is 14 residues long. Trimming stripped 6 bases from V and 6 bases from J, with 14 bases between. Germline CDR1 KGHSH, CDR2 LQKENI. DNA for the CDR3: TGTGCCAGCTCGCCCTCCGTGGGGCCCGGGGAGCTGTTTTTT. Residues: CASSPSVGPGELFF.

The chain links TRBV11-3 to TRBJ2-2, with a tentative D call TRBD1 (5 bases). The V gene lost 1 base and the J gene lost 6 bases, with 12 bases spanning the gap. The CDR3 runs 15 residues. Germline V lookup: CDR1 SGHNT, CDR2 YENEEA. Here the CDR3 reads CASSLVAGYPGELFF. The DNA for the CDR3 is TGTGCCAGCAGCTTAGTGGCAGGGTATCCCGGGGAGCTGTTTTTT.

The chain employs TRBV9 and TRBJ2-7, with TRBD1 matching over 7 bases. Germline CDR1 reads SGDLS; CDR2 reads YYNGEE. The CDR3 covers 12 residues. V lost 3 bases, J lost 4 bases, and 1 base stayed unmatched. As DNA, the CDR3 is TGTGCCAGCAGCGCGGACAGGTACGAGCAGTACTTC. Encoded protein: CASSADRYEQYF.

This clone was counted a few times. The V gene is TRBV3-1 (or the pseudogene TRBV3-2), the J gene TRBJ2-5; 7 bases line up with TRBD2. There are 15 residues in the CDR3. The germline gives CDR1 LGHDT, CDR2 YNNKEL (reference sequence). After removal of 0 bases from V and 4 bases from J, the junction contained 5 bases not matched to a gene. Written as DNA, the CDR3 is TGTGCCAGCAGCCAAGATCGGGGCGGGGGAGAGACCCAGTACTTC. Its translation is CASSQDRGGGETQYF.

The J gene is TRBJ2-7, the V gene TRBV7-2; 10 bases align to TRBD2. The V gene's germline CDR1 is SGHTA and CDR2 FQGNSA. The V gene end was trimmed by 0 bases and the J gene end by 5 bases; junction bases not matched to a gene: 4. CDR3 size: 15 residues. The CDR3 loop is CASSLALLAGDEQYF. CDR3 nucleotide sequence: TGTGCCAGCAGCTTAGCGCTTCTAGCGGGAGACGAGCAGTACTTC.

The V gene is TRBV18, the J gene TRBJ2-2; D is uncertain. V dropped 2 bases and J dropped 1 base, with 8 bases sitting between them. Germline V gene data show CDR1 as KGHSH and CDR2 as LQKENI. The CDR3 is made up of 15 amino acids. CDR3 region: CASSPWAENTGELFF. The DNA of the CDR3 is TGTGCCAGCTCACCATGGGCAGAGAACACCGGGGAGCTGTTTTTT. The variable domain in full, completed from reference TRBV18 and TRBJ2-2, reads NAGVMQNPRHLVRRRGQEARLRCSPMKGHSHVYWYRQLPEEGLKFMVYLQKENIIDESGMPKERFSAEFPKEGPSILRIQQVVRGDSAAYFCASSPWAENTGELFFGEGSRLTVL.

In this sample, this clone turned up a few times. The V call is TRBV4-3, the J call TRBJ1-1; D gene ambiguous. The germline V gene has CDR1 LGHNA and CDR2 YSLEER. The CDR3 spans 15 residues. V lost 0 bases, J lost 4 bases, and 12 bases lay in between. The CDR3 DNA follows: TGCGCCAGCAGCCAAGACCGGGTAATGGGCACTGAAGCTTTCTTT. Amino acid sequence: CASSQDRVMGTEAFF.

V usage is TRBV11-3 and J usage is TRBJ2-1; 9 nucleotides match TRBD1. Germline CDR1 and CDR2: SGHNT and YENEEA. Germline trimming cut 1 base from V and 4 bases from J; bases unmatched to any gene: 8. CDR3 size: 17 residues. CDR3 in amino acids: CASSLGRGTGTYNEQFF. In nucleotides, the CDR3 is TGTGCCAGCAGCTTAGGGAGGGGGACAGGGACTTACAATGAGCAGTTCTTC.

This rearrangement joins TRBV5-8 to TRBJ1-1; D uncertain. CDR1 is SGHTS and CDR2 is YDEGEE in the germline V gene. The CDR3 is made up of 16 amino acids. Trimming took 1 base from V and 2 from J, leaving 15 bases between them. CDR3 nucleotides: TGTGCCAGCAGCTTGAGCAGAGGACGGGGAAACACTGAAGCTTTCTTT. It yields the protein CASSLSRGRGNTEAFF.

The V call is TRBV9, the J call TRBJ2-2; D is unresolved. V lost 0 bases, J lost 2 bases, and 8 bases lay in between. This CDR3 has 15 residues. The V gene's germline CDR1 is SGDLS and CDR2 YYNGEE. Written as DNA, the CDR3 is TGTGCCAGCAGCGTAGGGCCCCTTAACACCGGGGAGCTGTTTTTT. Protein product: CASSVGPLNTGELFF.

The J gene is TRBJ1-5, the V gene TRBV19; unclear D gene. The V end was cut by 10 bases, the J end by 0 bases, with 13 bases between. The CDR3 is 14 residues long. CDR1 and CDR2 from the germline V gene are LNHDA and SQIVND (reference sequence). The CDR3 spells CATRVRVSNQPQHF. CDR3 DNA sequence: TGTGCCACTAGGGTCCGGGTTAGCAATCAGCCCCAGCATTTT.

This clone was seen more than once but under ten times. In DNA form, the CDR3 reads TGCGCCAGCAGCGCCCGGGACAGGGGGTCGGCCCTCCACTTT. Translated: CASSARDRGSALHF. The rearrangement links TRBV4-1 to TRBJ1-6, with 11 bases identical to TRBD1. This CDR3 region has 14 residues. V dropped 5 bases and J dropped 14; count of bases not matched to a gene: 8. Germline V lookup: CDR1 MGHRA, CDR2 YSYEKL.